One and the same sample provided the 22 T cell receptor beta chains below, sequenced in a study of post-analysis software for immune sequencing data (dated by TCRdb to about 2015). Library preparation employed PCR. Sequencing used an Illumina HiSeq 2500. To reduce PCR and sequencing biases, unique molecular identifiers were incorporated into the TCR beta cDNA libraries. In-frame beta chains were kept once TCRdb had trimmed the public reads at Q25 with fastp and called clones with MiXCR. Every entry covers one CDR3 protein and lists the most common genes and DNA from its rows. This sample is represented by hundreds of thousands of distinct CDR3 sequences; roughly 45% of them were singletons. The top ten clones comprise around an eighth of the sample. Overall study outcomes, separate from this receptor: Patients showed significantly higher frequencies than controls for a few TRBV segments, among them TRBV5-6, TRBV5-1 and TRBV20-1.

These receptors are not linked to any known antigen. The sample was blood. All receptors come from a girl aged 5 to 17 with multiple sclerosis.

This clonotype was observed a handful of times. The chain combines TRBV27 with TRBJ2-7; D unresolved. CDR3 length: 11 amino acids. V was trimmed by 10 bases and J by 3 bases, leaving 10 bases between them. Germline lookup yields CDR1 MNHEY and CDR2 SMNVEV (reference sequence). The CDR3 DNA reads TGTGCCATCGGAAAGTTCTACGAGCAGTACTTC. It codes for CAIGKFYEQYF.

This clonotype was detected only a few times. This chain connects TRBV6-5 to TRBJ1-2; D gene unclear. Looked up from germline, CDR1 is MNHEY and CDR2 is SVGAGI. Trimming shortened V by 6 bases and J by 6 bases, and 20 bases separated the two germline ends. This CDR3 region has 15 residues. Written as DNA, the CDR3 is TGTGCCAGCAGACCATCCTCCGGGTCCTATAATGGCTACACCTTC. Translated, it gives CASRPSSGSYNGYTF.

The CDR3 protein is CAISESQTSVYNEQFF. CDR3 in DNA: TGTGCCATCAGTGAGTCCCAGACTAGCGTATACAATGAGCAGTTCTTC. The chain couples TRBV10-3 to TRBJ2-1; 8 nucleotides align to TRBD2. The germline CDR1 and CDR2 sequences are ENHRY and SYGVKD. Trimming at V came to 0 bases and at J to 4 bases, leaving 5 bases not matched to a gene. The CDR3 loop spans 16 amino acids.

This clonotype was recorded a few times. The chain recombines TRBV28 with TRBJ2-7; 16 positions match TRBD2. The germline V gene encodes CDR1 MDHEN and CDR2 SYDVKM. J gave up 9 bases and V 5 bases, and 16 bases lay outside the gene matches. The CDR3 loop spans 18 amino acids. CDR3 sequence: CASSPGLAGGPSARAQYF. As DNA, the CDR3 is TGTGCCAGCAGTCCGGGACTAGCGGGAGGGCCTTCGGCGCGCGCGCAGTACTTC.

The V gene is TRBV12-3 or TRBV12-4, the J gene TRBJ1-2, with D perhaps matching TRBD1 (6 bases). Trimming pared 5 bases from V and 6 bases from J, leaving 16 bases between. The CDR3 extends over 14 amino acids. The CDR3 region is CASSKSQGTHGYTF. The DNA of the CDR3 is TGTGCCAGCAGTAAGTCCCAGGGGACTCATGGCTACACCTTC.

The chain links TRBV11-2 to TRBJ2-3; 7 bases line up with TRBD1. This CDR3 contains 14 residues. V lost 4 bases to trimming and J lost 1 base; unmatched junction nucleotides: 2. The germline V gene encodes CDR1 SGHAT and CDR2 FQNNGV. CDR3 protein: CASSWQGGTDTQYF. CDR3 nucleotides: TGTGCCAGCAGCTGGCAGGGGGGCACAGATACGCAGTATTTT.

The chain combines TRBV18 with TRBJ2-7; D not resolved. Germline CDR1 and CDR2: KGHSH and LQKENI. This CDR3 has 12 residues. Trimming removed 3 bases from V and 6 bases from J, with 9 bases in between. In nucleotides, the CDR3 is TGTGCCAGCTCACCGAGTACCCGCGAGCAGTACTTC. This gives the protein CASSPSTREQYF.

The V and J genes are TRBV28 and TRBJ2-7, with D perhaps TRBD1 (6 bases). This CDR3 region has 13 residues. Trimming stripped 6 bases from V and 3 bases from J, with 12 bases between. CDR1 and CDR2 (germline): MDHEN, SYDVKM. DNA of the CDR3: TGTGCCAGCAGGGACAGTTTCATCTACGAGCAGTACTTC. It specifies CASRDSFIYEQYF.

This chain joins TRBV11-2 and TRBJ1-1, with 8 positions matching TRBD1. The trim removed 5 bases at V and 3 bases at J, leaving 8 bases unmatched. CDR3 length: 15 residues. Germline CDR1 SGHAT, CDR2 FQNNGV. The chain's CDR3 is CASSVAGGDDTEAFF. CDR3 sequence (DNA): TGTGCCAGCAGCGTCGCAGGGGGCGATGACACTGAAGCTTTCTTT.

The chain uses TRBV7-2 and TRBJ1-5; 8 bases fit TRBD1. V shed 5 bases and J 5 bases; nucleotides not matched to a gene: 14. CDR3 length equals 17 residues. Germline assignment: CDR1 SGHTA and CDR2 FQGNSA. The CDR3 reads CASSPFPGTGSYQPQHF. Written as DNA, the CDR3 is TGTGCCAGCAGCCCATTTCCCGGGACAGGTTCCTATCAGCCCCAGCATTTT.

The gene calls are TRBV7-3 and TRBJ2-1; 8 positions agree with TRBD2. Per germline, CDR1 SGHTA and CDR2 FQGTGA. The CDR3 is 13 amino acids. V dropped 2 bases and J dropped 10; count of bases not matched to a gene: 4. The CDR3 sequence: CASSLERGREQFF. The CDR3 DNA follows: TGTGCCAGCAGCTTAGAGCGGGGGCGGGAGCAGTTCTTC.

The chain has TRBV7-9 and TRBJ2-3; D tentatively reads TRBD1 or TRBD2 (5 bases each). CDR1 and CDR2 (germline): SEHNR, FQNEAQ (reference sequence). This CDR3 contains 16 residues. V was trimmed by 6 bases and J by 2 bases, leaving 18 bases between them. The CDR3 loop is CASRPAPGDPTDTQYF. The CDR3 DNA sequence: TGTGCCAGCAGGCCAGCCCCCGGGGACCCCACAGATACGCAGTATTTT.

A few counts support this clonotype. For the CDR3, the DNA is TGCAGTGTCCAAACAAATGTGTGGAGTGAAGCTTTCTTT. Amino acid sequence: CSVQTNVWSEAFF. This chain uses TRBV20-1 with TRBJ1-1; unclear D gene. V lost 7 bases to trimming and J lost 7 bases, with 19 bases between them. The CDR3 consists of 13 residues. Germline V gives CDR1 DFQATT, CDR2 SNEGSKA (reference sequence).

In DNA, the CDR3 is TGCGCCAGCAGGTGGGGGGCGGACTATGGCTACACCTTC. It encodes CASRWGADYGYTF. The chain combines TRBV4-1 with TRBJ1-2, with D possibly matching TRBD1 (6 bases). The germline gives CDR1 MGHRA, CDR2 YSYEKL. Trimming stripped 6 bases from V and 3 bases from J, with 11 bases between. There are 13 residues in the CDR3.

This clonotype was counted a few times. The rearrangement uses TRBV5-1 and TRBJ2-1; D gene uncertain. Germline assignment: CDR1 SGHRS and CDR2 YFSETQ. The CDR3 runs 14 residues. V was cut by 3 bases and J by 6 bases, with 13 bases left in between. CDR3 sequence reads: CASSSNPFSNEQFF. The CDR3 DNA is TGCGCCAGCAGCTCCAACCCCTTTAGCAATGAGCAGTTCTTC.

The table lists this clonotype with a count of one. The V call is TRBV20-1, the J call TRBJ2-4; no firm D call. Per the germline V gene, CDR1 is DFQATT and CDR2 is SNEGSKA (reference sequence). V lost 4 bases and J lost 6, with 13 bases in between. The CDR3 loop spans 13 amino acids. CDR3 in amino acids: CSATISLGNIQYF. The CDR3 DNA reads as TGCAGTGCTACCATTAGTCTAGGAAACATTCAGTACTTC.

This clonotype was seen only once. The chain has TRBV27 and TRBJ2-1, with 8 bases identical to TRBD2. Germline-derived CDR1 and CDR2 are MNHEY and SMNVEV (reference sequence). Trimming removed 3 bases from V and 7 bases from J; junction bases left unmatched: 5. The CDR3 consists of 14 residues. The CDR3 region is CASSLFRGRNEQFF. DNA of the CDR3: TGTGCCAGCAGTTTGTTTCGCGGGAGGAATGAGCAGTTCTTC.

This rearrangement joins TRBV6-5 to TRBJ2-3; TRBD2 is a possible D gene (5 bases). V lost 3 bases and J 10 bases, leaving 14 bases between the germline ends. This CDR3 has 13 amino acids. CDR1 and CDR2 (germline): MNHEY, SVGAGI. The CDR3 region is CASSYSGGWAQYF. CDR3 DNA: TGTGCCAGCAGTTATTCTGGCGGGTGGGCGCAGTATTTT.

The chain links TRBV12-3 or TRBV12-4 to TRBJ2-1; D not resolved. V shed 3 bases and J shed 6 bases, with 6 bases lying between them. The CDR3 has 12 amino acids. CDR3 bases: TGTGCCAGCAGTTTTCCAGGCAATGAGCAGTTCTTC. Its protein is CASSFPGNEQFF.

In its sample, this clonotype was seen a few times. The gene calls are TRBV6-2 or TRBV6-3 and TRBJ2-7; D gene uncertain. The CDR3 spans 17 residues. Between the trimmed V and J ends, which lost 6 bases and 0 bases, there was a span of 21 bases. CDR1 and CDR2 from the germline V gene are MNHEY and SVGEGT. The CDR3 is CASSRTSSGLGSYEQYF. Here the CDR3 DNA reads TGTGCCAGCAGCCGCACCTCCTCGGGTCTGGGCTCCTACGAGCAGTACTTC.

V and J are TRBV5-1 and TRBJ2-7; D is tentatively TRBD1 or TRBD2 (5 bases each). The CDR3 has 13 residues. V shed 4 bases and J shed 3 bases, with 11 bases lying between them. Germline CDR1 and CDR2: SGHRS and YFSETQ. This CDR3 is CASSPGTNYEQYF. In DNA form, the CDR3 reads TGCGCCAGCAGCCCCGGGACCAACTACGAGCAGTACTTC.

This clonotype appeared a few times. The chain recombines TRBV12-3 or TRBV12-4 with TRBJ2-1, with 8 bases identical to TRBD2. With 6 bases clipped from V and 5 bases from J, the junction kept 18 bases outside the gene matches. This CDR3 spans 18 amino acids. The CDR3 nucleotides read TGTGCCAGCAGCCCACGACGGGGGCGGGAGGCCCTCGACAATGAGCAGTTCTTC. Translation: CASSPRRGREALDNEQFF.